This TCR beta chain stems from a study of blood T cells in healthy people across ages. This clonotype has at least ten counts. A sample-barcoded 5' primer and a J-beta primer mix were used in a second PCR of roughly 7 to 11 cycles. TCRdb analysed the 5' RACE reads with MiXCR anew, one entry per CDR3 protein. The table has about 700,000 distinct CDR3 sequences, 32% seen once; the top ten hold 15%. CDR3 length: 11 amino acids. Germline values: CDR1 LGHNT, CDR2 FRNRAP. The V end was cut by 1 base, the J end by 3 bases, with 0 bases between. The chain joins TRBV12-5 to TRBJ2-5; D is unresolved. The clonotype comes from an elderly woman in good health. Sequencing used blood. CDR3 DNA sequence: TGTGCTAGTGGTTTGGAAGAGACCCAGTACTTC. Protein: CASGLEETQYF.